This TCR beta chain derives from a study of metastatic and nonmetastatic thyroid tumors. MiXCR was used by TCRdb to re-call the PCR reads. Seen here are approximately 31,000 clones, about 20% observed once, and the top ten hold about 10%. This clone was picked up many times. Every patient was untreated before thyroid surgery. CDR3 size: 13 residues. Germline CDR1 and CDR2: MNHNS and SASEGT. The V end lost 6 bases, the J end lost 5 bases, and 10 bases lay between the germline ends. The TCR sequence derives from a female donor with papillary thyroid cancer or a benign thyroid nodule (not recorded which). Some clones in this sample may be carry-over from other donors' samples. The chain has TRBV6-1 and TRBJ1-4; no definite D call. Sequencing used blood. CDR3 loop: CASSLGWNEKLFF. CDR3 nucleotides: TGTGCCAGCAGCCTGGGATGGAATGAAAAACTGTTTTTT.